The 8 T cell receptor beta chains below all came from one sample that was sequenced in a study of T cell changes during pregnancy in multiple sclerosis. This table comes from immunoSEQ multiplex PCR, and its TCRdb copy is limited to in-frame clones, with some not included. Of about 83,000 clones in the sample, about 90% were seen once. The source was PBMCs, collected in the first trimester of pregnancy. These receptors were taken from a female donor in good health, serving as a control in a pregnancy study. Some clones in this sample may be carry-over from other donors' samples.

The rearrangement links TRBV5-1 to TRBJ2-3; 10 nucleotides line up with TRBD1. Germline CDR1 reads SGHRS; CDR2 reads YFSETQ. This CDR3 is 16 amino acids long. J gave up 3 bases and V 0 bases, and 4 bases lay outside the gene matches. The CDR3 is CASSLGDRGRTDTQYF. The CDR3 region has the DNA TGCGCCAGCAGCTTGGGGGACAGGGGACGTACAGATACGCAGTATTTT. Together with reference TRBV5-1 and TRBJ2-3, the CDR3 gives the full variable domain: KAGVTQTPRYLIKTRGQQVTLSCSPISGHRSVSWYQQTPGQGLQFLFEYFSETQRNKGNFPGRFSGRQFSNSRSEMNVSTLELGDSALYLCASSLGDRGRTDTQYFGPGTRLTVL.

The J gene is TRBJ2-3, the V gene TRBV7-2; 13 bases fit TRBD2. V shed 5 bases and J 7 bases; nucleotides not matched to a gene: 3. The germline gives CDR1 SGHTA, CDR2 FQGNSA. CDR3 length: 14 residues. The CDR3, as DNA: TGTGCCAGCAGCCCGGGGACTAGCGGGAATACGCAGTATTTT. This sequence encodes CASSPGTSGNTQYF.

This clone was picked up a small number of times. This sequence joins TRBV28 and TRBJ2-7; weak D call: TRBD1 (5 bases). The germline V gene encodes CDR1 MDHEN and CDR2 SYDVKM. The germline V and J ends were trimmed by 6 bases and 1 base, with 7 bases remaining between them. This CDR3 is 12 amino acids long. CDR3 sequence (DNA): TGTGCCAGCAGGGGGCCTTCCTACGAGCAGTACTTC. Its translation: CASRGPSYEQYF.

This clone showed up just once. Germline and junction disagree at one end, which may indicate a read error. The chain recombines TRBV18 with TRBJ1-1; 11 bases agree with TRBD1. This CDR3 spans 14 amino acids. Germline CDR1 KGHSH, CDR2 LQKENI. Written as DNA, the CDR3 is TGTGCCAACTCACCGGGACAGGGGGAGACTGAAGCTTTCTTT. Amino acid sequence: CANSPGQGETEAFF. Looking up the rest from reference TRBV18 and TRBJ1-1 gives the full variable domain: NAGVMQNPRHLVRRRGQEARLRCSPMKGHSHVYWYRQLPEEGLKFMVYLQKENIIDESGMPKERFSAEFPKEGPSILRIQQVVRGDSAAYFCANSPGQGETEAFFGQGTRLTVV.

This clone was counted once. This rearrangement joins TRBV29-1 to TRBJ2-7; no clear D. The CDR3 consists of 12 residues. CDR1 is SQVTM, CDR2 ANQGSEA, per germline. Trimming left V 7 bases short and J 1 base short, with 11 bases between. The CDR3 nucleotides read TGCAGCGCCTCCGACGGGTCCTACGAGCAGTACTTC. This sequence encodes CSASDGSYEQYF.

The chain couples TRBV7-2 to TRBJ1-2, with 8 nucleotides matching TRBD1. The CDR3 spans 13 residues. Germline loops: CDR1 SGHTA, CDR2 FQGNSA. Germline trimming cut 3 bases from V and 14 bases from J; bases unmatched to any gene: 11. CDR3 residues: CASSFRTGPRGTF. CDR3 sequence (DNA): TGTGCCAGCAGCTTCCGGACAGGGCCCAGGGGAACCTTC.

The chain has TRBV5-1 and TRBJ2-7; no clear D gene. The CDR3 totals 13 residues. The germline CDR1 and CDR2 sequences are SGHRS and YFSETQ. Deletions cut 1 base from V and 2 bases from J, with 7 bases between. CDR3: CASSLSATYEQYF. CDR3 bases: TGCGCCAGCAGCTTGAGCGCAACCTACGAGCAGTACTTC.

The chain joins TRBV28 to TRBJ1-2; D is possibly TRBD1 (5 bases). CDR3 length: 12 residues. Per the germline V gene, CDR1 is MDHEN and CDR2 is SYDVKM. V shed 3 bases and J shed 14 bases, with 16 bases lying between them. The CDR3 DNA reads as TGTGCCAGCAGTTTTGGGTACGCCGCAGGGACCTTC. The encoded protein is CASSFGYAAGTF.